The source of this T cell receptor (beta chain) is a study of blood T cell repertoires in COVID-19. Study overall: Both acute and convalescent COVID-19 samples were obtained from the United States, Italy and Spain.

Profiled with immunoSEQ multiplex PCR; TCRdb holds only in-frame clones, not every one. The data hold roughly 250,000 clones, with around 85% observed a single time. Germline loops: CDR1 SGHDN, CDR2 FVKESK. CDR3 length: 17 residues. V shed 2 bases and J 3 bases; nucleotides not matched to a gene: 5. The rearrangement links TRBV14 to TRBJ2-1; TRBD2 agrees at 12 bases. The sequencing sample was made of PBMCs or T cells enriched from blood (not recorded which). The clonotype was recovered from a woman between 40 and 50 years old with acute COVID-19. This chain's CDR3 is CASSQNPGLAGYNEQFF. The CDR3 nucleotides are TGTGCCAGCAGCCAAAATCCGGGACTAGCGGGCTACAATGAGCAGTTCTTC.